The source of this TCR beta chain is a study of response to subunit inactivated influenza vaccine. General study points: With each seasonal influenza vaccination, the authors suggested, few new T cells are recruited.

TCRdb fed the RT-PCR reads into MiXCR, producing one record per CDR3 protein. The sample shows approximately 520,000 distinct CDR3 sequences, approximately 16% of them seen only once. Germline loops: CDR1 KGHSH, CDR2 LQKENI. Losses at the gene ends were 3 bases for V and 6 bases for J; bases not matched to a gene: 5. The CDR3 extends over 14 amino acids. Concerning this clonotype: Its antigen remains unidentified.

This chain connects TRBV18 to TRBJ2-1, with 7 nucleotides matching TRBD2. The sequence came from a man aged 50-75 years who received an inactivated influenza vaccine. Sequencing used CD4+ T cells sorted from PBMCs, obtained less than 30 months after vaccination. CDR3 sequence: CASSPSSGRNEQFF. The CDR3 coding sequence is TGTGCCAGCTCACCGTCTAGCGGACGCAATGAGCAGTTCTTC.